Listed here are 5 T cell receptor beta chains from one sample, sequenced in a study of low-dose radiotherapy and immunotherapy resistance in tumors. Primers used for first-strand cDNA, a TRAV- and TRBV-specific set, covered both alpha and beta chains. Over around 19 PCR cycles, TCRs were amplified from a constant-region primer and V-primer adapter. One entry per CDR3 protein, called by TCRdb with MiXCR from the reads. The sample has tens of thousands of distinct CDR3 sequences; approximately 26% are singletons. Specified time point: before trial treatment. The specimen was PBMCs, collected before treatment. These receptors all come from a male donor with rectosigmoid adenocarcinoma.

This clonotype was seen repeatedly, ten times or more. The V call is TRBV18, the J call TRBJ1-1, with TRBD1 matching 7 bases. Germline V gene data show CDR1 as KGHSH and CDR2 as LQKENI. V was pared by 6 bases and J by 5 bases, with 12 bases of the junction left unmatched. This CDR3 has 15 amino acids. The CDR3 DNA follows: TGTGCCAGCTCTCCCTATCCTACAGGGGAAACTGAAGCTTTCTTT. Translating gives CASSPYPTGETEAFF. Full variable domain (remainder filled in from reference TRBV18 and TRBJ1-1): NAGVMQNPRHLVRRRGQEARLRCSPMKGHSHVYWYRQLPEEGLKFMVYLQKENIIDESGMPKERFSAEFPKEGPSILRIQQVVRGDSAAYFCASSPYPTGETEAFFGQGTRLTVV.

Many counts were recorded for this clonotype. The V and J genes are TRBV6-2 or TRBV6-3 and TRBJ2-3, with 12 bases fitting TRBD1. The CDR3 covers 17 residues. Germline loops: CDR1 MNHEY, CDR2 SVGEGT. V lost 0 bases, J lost 5 bases, and 6 bases stayed unmatched. Here the CDR3 reads CASSYSLGQGARDTQYF. DNA of the CDR3: TGTGCCAGCAGTTACTCACTGGGACAGGGGGCGAGAGATACGCAGTATTTT.

The chain employs TRBV18 and TRBJ2-6; a weak D match, TRBD2 (6 bases). The CDR3 contains 15 residues. Germline CDR1 is KGHSH and CDR2 is LQKENI. The V gene lost 0 bases and the J gene lost 10 bases, with 13 bases spanning the gap. DNA for the CDR3: TGTGCCAGCTCACCACCGGGACTTCTGCCAAACGTCCTGACTTTC. Residues: CASSPPGLLPNVLTF. Full variable domain (missing parts from reference TRBV18 and TRBJ2-6): NAGVMQNPRHLVRRRGQEARLRCSPMKGHSHVYWYRQLPEEGLKFMVYLQKENIIDESGMPKERFSAEFPKEGPSILRIQQVVRGDSAAYFCASSPPGLLPNVLTFGAGSRLTVL.

The chain carries TRBV15 and TRBJ1-3; D remains unclear. The CDR3 spans 16 residues. Looked up from germline, CDR1 is LNHNV and CDR2 is YYDKDF (reference sequence). The V end lost 3 bases, the J end lost 0 bases, and 12 bases lay between the germline ends. The CDR3 sequence: CATSSHSVGSGNTIYF. In DNA form, the CDR3 reads TGTGCCACCAGCAGCCACTCCGTCGGCTCTGGAAACACCATATATTTT. Complete variable domain (other parts from reference TRBV15 and TRBJ1-3): DAMVIQNPRYQVTQFGKPVTLSCSQTLNHNVMYWYQQKSSQAPKLLFHYYDKDFNNEADTPDNFQSRRPNTSFCFLDIRSPGLGDTAMYLCATSSHSVGSGNTIYFGEGSWLTVV.

V usage is TRBV24-1 and J usage is TRBJ1-5, with 10 bases matching TRBD1. The V gene's germline CDR1 is KGHDR and CDR2 SFDVKD. The CDR3 contains 15 residues. Trimming cost V 2 bases and J 7 bases; bases outside gene matches: 4. The CDR3 nucleotides are TGTGCCACCAGTGATTCCGGGACAGGGGAGCAGCCCCAGCATTTT. Translation gives CATSDSGTGEQPQHF.